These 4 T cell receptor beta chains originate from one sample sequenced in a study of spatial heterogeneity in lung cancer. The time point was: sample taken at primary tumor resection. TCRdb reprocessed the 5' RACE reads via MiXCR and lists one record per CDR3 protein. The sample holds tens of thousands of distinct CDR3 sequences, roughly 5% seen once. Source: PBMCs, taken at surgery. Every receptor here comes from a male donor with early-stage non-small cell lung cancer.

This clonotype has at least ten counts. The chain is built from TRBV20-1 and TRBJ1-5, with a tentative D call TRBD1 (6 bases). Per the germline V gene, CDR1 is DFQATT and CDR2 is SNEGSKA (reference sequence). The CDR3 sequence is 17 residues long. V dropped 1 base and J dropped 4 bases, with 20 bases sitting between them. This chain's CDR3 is CSARVSGGNGWNQPQHF. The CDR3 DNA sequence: TGCAGTGCTAGAGTATCCGGGGGCAACGGGTGGAATCAGCCCCAGCATTTT.

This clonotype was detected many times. This CDR3 reads CASSSLGGSSYNEQFF. CDR3 DNA sequence: TGTGCCAGCAGCTCTTTAGGAGGGAGCTCCTACAATGAGCAGTTCTTC. The V and J genes are TRBV11-2 and TRBJ2-1; a weak D match, TRBD2 (6 bases). CDR1 SGHAT and CDR2 FQNNGV come from the germline V gene. The CDR3 extends over 16 amino acids. The V end lost 4 bases, the J end lost 0 bases, and 13 bases lay between the germline ends.

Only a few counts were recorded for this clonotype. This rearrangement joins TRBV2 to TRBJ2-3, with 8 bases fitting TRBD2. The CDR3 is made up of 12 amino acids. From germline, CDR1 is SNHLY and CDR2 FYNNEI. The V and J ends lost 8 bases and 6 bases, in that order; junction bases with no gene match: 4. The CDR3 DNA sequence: TGTGCCAGCTCGGGACTAGTGGATACGCAGTATTTT. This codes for CASSGLVDTQYF. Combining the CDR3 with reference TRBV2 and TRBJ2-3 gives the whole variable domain EPEVTQTPSHQVTQMGQEVILRCVPISNHLYFYWYRQILGQKVEFLVSFYNNEISEKSEIFDDQFSVERPDGSNFTLKIRSTKLEDSAMYFCASSGLVDTQYFGPGTRLTVL.

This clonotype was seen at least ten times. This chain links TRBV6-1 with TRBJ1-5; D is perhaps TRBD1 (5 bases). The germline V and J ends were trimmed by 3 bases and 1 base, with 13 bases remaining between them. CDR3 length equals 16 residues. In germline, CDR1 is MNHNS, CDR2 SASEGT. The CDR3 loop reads CASSDLGKGSNQPQHF. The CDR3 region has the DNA TGTGCCAGCAGTGATTTGGGAAAGGGGAGCAATCAGCCCCAGCATTTT.